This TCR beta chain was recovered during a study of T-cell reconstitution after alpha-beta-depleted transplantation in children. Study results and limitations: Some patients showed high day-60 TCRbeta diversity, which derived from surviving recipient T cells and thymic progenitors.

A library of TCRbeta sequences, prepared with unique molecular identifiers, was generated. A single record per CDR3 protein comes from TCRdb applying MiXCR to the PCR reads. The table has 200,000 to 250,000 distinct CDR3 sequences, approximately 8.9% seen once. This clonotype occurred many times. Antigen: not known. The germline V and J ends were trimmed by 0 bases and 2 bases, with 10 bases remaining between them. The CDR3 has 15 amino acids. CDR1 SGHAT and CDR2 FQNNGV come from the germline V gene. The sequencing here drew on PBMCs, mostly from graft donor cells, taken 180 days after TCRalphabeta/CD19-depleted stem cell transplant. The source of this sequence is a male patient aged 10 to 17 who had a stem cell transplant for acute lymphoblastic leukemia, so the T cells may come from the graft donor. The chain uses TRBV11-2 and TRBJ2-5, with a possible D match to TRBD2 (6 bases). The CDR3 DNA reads TGTGCCAGCAGCTTAGAGTCCGGGAGACAAGAGACCCAGTACTTC. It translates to CASSLESGRQETQYF.